The 23 T cell receptor beta chains given below trace back to one sample, sequenced in a study of PD-1 blockade in mismatch repair-deficient tumors. TCRdb's table, derived via immunoSEQ multiplex PCR, lists solely in-frame clones and lacks some. In the table there are about 79,000 clones, approximately 80% of which are singletons. Material: peripheral blood, obtained 44 weeks after starting pembrolizumab. The receptors derive from an adult with mismatch repair-deficient cancer.

V usage is TRBV9 and J usage is TRBJ1-2, with D unresolved. Germline V gene sequence: CDR1 SGDLS, CDR2 YYNGEE. Trimming cost V 0 bases and J 2 bases, with 8 bases left between them. The CDR3 consists of 14 residues. The CDR3 DNA reads TGTGCCAGCAGCGTAGATCCGGGGAACTATGGCTACACCTTC. It translates to CASSVDPGNYGYTF.

The V call is TRBV27, the J call TRBJ2-2; TRBD1 might be the D (6 bases). V lost 3 bases and J lost 1, with 9 bases in between. From germline, CDR1 is MNHEY and CDR2 SMNVEV (reference sequence). The CDR3 has 15 residues. In nucleotides, the CDR3 is TGTGCCAGCAGTTTCCAGACAGGGAACACCGGGGAGCTGTTTTTT. It is translated as CASSFQTGNTGELFF.

This rearrangement joins TRBV5-4 to TRBJ1-2; 12 nucleotides line up with TRBD1. Germline-derived CDR1 and CDR2 are SGHNT and YYREEE (reference sequence). With V trimmed by 7 bases and J by 6 bases, 19 bases remained unmatched. The CDR3 runs to 18 residues. CDR3 in amino acids: CASALHRRDRGHSDGYTF. The CDR3, as DNA: TGTGCCAGCGCCCTTCACCGAAGGGACAGGGGGCATTCGGATGGCTACACCTTC.

The V call is TRBV11-3, the J call TRBJ2-6; 7 nucleotides match TRBD2. V shed 1 base and J 1 base; nucleotides not matched to a gene: 1. Germline V gene data show CDR1 as SGHNT and CDR2 as YENEEA. The CDR3 length is 16 residues. CDR3 loop: CASSLVGGSGANVLTF. CDR3 bases: TGTGCCAGCAGCTTAGTCGGGGGGTCTGGGGCCAACGTCCTGACTTTC. Combining the CDR3 with reference TRBV11-3 and TRBJ2-6 gives the whole variable domain EAGVVQSPRYKIIEKKQPVAFWCNPISGHNTLYWYLQNLGQGPELLIRYENEEAVDDSQLPKDRFSAERLKGVDSTLKIQPAELGDSAVYLCASSLVGGSGANVLTFGAGSRLTVL.

The table lists this clone with many counts. The V call is TRBV29-1, the J call TRBJ2-1; 8 bases match TRBD2. V shed 7 bases and J 7 bases; nucleotides not matched to a gene: 3. Germline V gene lookup returns CDR1 SQVTM and CDR2 ANQGSEA. The CDR3 runs 11 residues. The CDR3, as DNA: TGCAGCGGGATAGCGGGAAATGAGCAGTTCTTC. Translating it yields CSGIAGNEQFF.

V gene TRBV6-5 combines with J gene TRBJ2-2, with D perhaps matching TRBD1 (5 bases). The ends were cut back, 2 bases at V and 1 base at J, with 8 bases in the middle. Germline CDR1 and CDR2: MNHEY and SVGAGI. This CDR3 has 15 residues. CDR3 amino acids: CASSYRGLNTGELFF. The CDR3 DNA follows: TGTGCCAGCAGTTACAGGGGCTTGAACACCGGGGAGCTGTTTTTT.

This clone was counted between two and nine times. This sequence joins TRBV7-2 and TRBJ1-1; D might be TRBD1 (5 bases). The CDR3 is 13 amino acids. The ends were cut back, 1 base at V and 6 bases at J, with 9 bases in the middle. Germline V CDR1 and CDR2: SGHTA, FQGNSA. The CDR3 DNA follows: TGTGCCAGCAGCTTAGGGACATTGTCTGAAGCTTTCTTT. Its translation: CASSLGTLSEAFF.

The chain carries TRBV11-2 and TRBJ1-1; TRBD1 is a possible D gene (5 bases). With 1 base removed from V and 5 bases from J, the gap between germline ends came to 11 bases. From germline, CDR1 is SGHAT and CDR2 FQNNGV. The CDR3 is 14 amino acids. CDR3 coding DNA: TGTGCCAGCAGCTTAGTCGGGGGGAATACTGAAGCTTTCTTT. This gives the protein CASSLVGGNTEAFF.

This clone has a handful of counts. The chain carries TRBV5-5 and TRBJ2-2, with a weak D call TRBD2 (6 bases). Trimming cost V 3 bases and J 0 bases, with 12 bases left between them. The CDR3 spans 16 residues. The germline V gene has CDR1 SGHKS and CDR2 YYEKEE (reference sequence). The chain's CDR3 is CASSWRAGTNTGELFF. For the CDR3, the DNA is TGTGCCAGCAGCTGGCGAGCGGGCACGAACACCGGGGAGCTGTTTTTT. Filled out from reference TRBV5-5 and TRBJ2-2, the complete variable domain reads DAGVTQSPTHLIKTRGQQVTLRCSPISGHKSVSWYQQVLGQGPQFIFQYYEKEERGRGNFPDRFSARQFPNYSSELNVNALLLGDSALYLCASSWRAGTNTGELFFGEGSRLTVL.

This clone was seen more than once but under ten times. CDR3 DNA: TGTGCCAGCAGCTTAGTTTGGTCCTACGAGCAGTACTTC. Translating gives CASSLVWSYEQYF. The gene calls are TRBV7-2 and TRBJ2-7; no clear D gene. V lost 1 base and J 1 base, leaving 5 bases between the germline ends. Germline CDR1 SGHTA, CDR2 FQGNSA. This CDR3 has 13 amino acids.

A few counts support this clone. The chain couples TRBV11-3 to TRBJ2-2, with D tentatively TRBD1 (5 bases). V was cut by 2 bases and J by 7 bases, with 11 bases left in between. Germline CDR1 SGHNT, CDR2 YENEEA. This CDR3 is 14 amino acids long. CDR3 region: CASSLMRQGGELFF. The CDR3, as DNA: TGTGCCAGCAGCTTAATGCGTCAGGGCGGGGAGCTGTTTTTT.

The chain carries TRBV29-1 and TRBJ2-3; perhaps TRBD1 as D (6 bases). Trimming stripped 4 bases from V and 3 bases from J, with 11 bases between. This CDR3 spans 13 amino acids. Germline V gene lookup returns CDR1 SQVTM and CDR2 ANQGSEA. In nucleotides, the CDR3 is TGCAGCGTTGGGACAGCGATTACAGATACGCAGTATTTT. It codes for CSVGTAITDTQYF.

V usage is TRBV25-1 and J usage is TRBJ2-3; 8 bases are a match to TRBD1. The length of the CDR3 is 17 residues. Germline CDR1 reads MGHDK; CDR2 reads SYGVNS. The V and J ends lost 4 bases and 0 bases, in that order; junction bases with no gene match: 9. CDR3 residues: CASSAPRTGPSTDTQYF. DNA of the CDR3: TGTGCCAGCAGTGCACCCCGGACAGGGCCTAGCACAGATACGCAGTATTTT. Complete variable domain (other parts from reference TRBV25-1 and TRBJ2-3): EADIYQTPRYLVIGTGKKITLECSQTMGHDKMYWYQQDPGMELHLIHYSYGVNSTEKGDLSSESTVSRIRTEHFPLTLESARPSHTSQYLCASSAPRTGPSTDTQYFGPGTRLTVL.

The J gene is TRBJ2-1, the V gene TRBV27, with D possibly called TRBD1 or TRBD2 (6 bases each). There are 13 residues in the CDR3. Germline V gene data show CDR1 as MNHEY and CDR2 as SMNVEV (reference sequence). Trimming took off 3 bases at V and 9 bases at J, with 12 bases between the two ends. DNA for the CDR3: TGTGCCAGCAGTTTGGGGCGGGACATTGAGCAGTTCTTC. The encoded protein is CASSLGRDIEQFF.

This sequence joins TRBV12-5 and TRBJ2-3; 14 bases match TRBD2. This CDR3 is built from 17 residues. Germline V lookup: CDR1 LGHNT, CDR2 FRNRAP. The V and J ends lost 0 bases and 4 bases, in that order; junction bases with no gene match: 3. In DNA form, the CDR3 reads TGTGCTAGTGGTTTGGTACGACTAGCGGGAGGGCCAGATACGCAGTATTTT. It yields the protein CASGLVRLAGGPDTQYF.

In its sample, this clone was seen once. The chain recombines TRBV7-2 with TRBJ2-1; possibly TRBD2 for D (5 bases). V lost 4 bases to trimming and J lost 1 base, with 11 bases between them. The CDR3 is made up of 15 amino acids. The V gene's germline CDR1 is SGHTA and CDR2 FQGNSA. The CDR3 sequence: CASSSPPGSYNEQFF. The CDR3, as DNA: TGTGCCAGCAGCTCCCCCCCGGGATCCTACAATGAGCAGTTCTTC.

The genes are TRBV7-9 and TRBJ2-3, with 10 bases lining up with TRBD1. This CDR3 spans 15 amino acids. The germline gives CDR1 SEHNR, CDR2 FQNEAQ (reference sequence). V lost 7 bases to trimming and J lost 4 bases; unmatched junction nucleotides: 8. CDR3 coding DNA: TGTGCCAGCACCCCCGGGACAGGGGTGGCAGATACGCAGTATTTT. Its translation is CASTPGTGVADTQYF.

This chain links TRBV10-3 with TRBJ2-3; maybe TRBD1 (6 bases). Germline V gene sequence: CDR1 ENHRY, CDR2 SYGVKD. There are 14 residues in the CDR3. Trimming cost V 6 bases and J 0 bases, with 10 bases left between them. In DNA form, the CDR3 reads TGTGCCATCAGATCAGGGGTAAGCACAGATACGCAGTATTTT. Amino acid sequence: CAIRSGVSTDTQYF.

V and J are TRBV7-9 and TRBJ2-7, with D perhaps TRBD2 (6 bases). Germline V gene sequence: CDR1 SEHNR, CDR2 FQNEAQ (reference sequence). This CDR3 region has 14 residues. V was cut by 7 bases and J by 2 bases, with 15 bases left in between. For the CDR3, the DNA is TGTGCCAGCACCGGGGACTGGGAAACCTACGAGCAGTACTTC. Its protein is CASTGDWETYEQYF.

The chain joins TRBV19 to TRBJ1-2, with D possibly TRBD1 on 6 matching bases. There are 12 residues in the CDR3. The V gene's germline CDR1 is LNHDA and CDR2 SQIVND (reference sequence). The V end was cut by 4 bases, the J end by 6 bases, with 9 bases between. CDR3 bases: TGTGCCAGTAGTAACGGGGGCCATGGCTACACCTTC. Translated, it gives CASSNGGHGYTF.

The V call is TRBV7-2, the J call TRBJ1-2, with no clear D. The germline CDR1 and CDR2 sequences are SGHTA and FQGNSA. This CDR3 region has 14 residues. Trimming pared 2 bases from V and 5 bases from J, leaving 12 bases between. In DNA, the CDR3 is TGTGCCAGCAGCTTATCGCCGGAGCCATATGGCTACACCTTC. Residues: CASSLSPEPYGYTF.

The sample holds one count of this clone. V usage is TRBV6-5 and J usage is TRBJ2-6; a weak D match, TRBD2 (5 bases). Germline V lookup: CDR1 MNHEY, CDR2 SVGAGI. The CDR3 totals 15 residues. Trimming took off 4 bases at V and 0 bases at J, with 7 bases between the two ends. The CDR3 bases are TGTGCCAGCAGTTTAGGGAGCTCTGGGGCCAACGTCCTGACTTTC. It is translated as CASSLGSSGANVLTF.

V and J are TRBV7-2 and TRBJ2-3; D gene unclear. Trimming stripped 0 bases from V and 4 bases from J, with 11 bases between. Germline CDR1 SGHTA, CDR2 FQGNSA. The CDR3 has 15 amino acids. In DNA form, the CDR3 reads TGTGCCAGCAGCTTAGCAGGCCGGAGCTCAGATACGCAGTATTTT. It codes for CASSLAGRSSDTQYF.